Described below is a single TCR beta chain sequence and its context. Its cognate antigen is unknown. This record comes from a study of T-cell memory formation after mild COVID-19. For the study at large: TCR clusters were mostly donor specific.

Study conclusions and caveats: Pre-infection memory harbored some responding clones, suggesting cross-reactive memory joined.

CDR1 and CDR2 (germline): MGHRA, YSYEKL. The ends were cut back, 3 bases at V and 1 base at J, with 9 bases in the middle. The CDR3 sequence is 14 residues long. TCRdb passed the 5' RACE reads through MiXCR, listing each CDR3 protein once. The sample has some 88,000 distinct CDR3 sequences, around a quarter seen once. This chain connects TRBV4-1 to TRBJ1-1, with D perhaps matching TRBD1 (5 bases). The sequence was obtained from a man younger than 35 who had mild COVID-19 (a few samples of this study predate the infection). Cell type and time point are not known. Sequencing was performed on PBMCs or a T cell subset sorted from them (not recorded which). The CDR3 sequence: CASSHWQGNTEAFF. The CDR3 region has the DNA TGCGCCAGCAGCCATTGGCAGGGGAACACTGAAGCTTTCTTT.